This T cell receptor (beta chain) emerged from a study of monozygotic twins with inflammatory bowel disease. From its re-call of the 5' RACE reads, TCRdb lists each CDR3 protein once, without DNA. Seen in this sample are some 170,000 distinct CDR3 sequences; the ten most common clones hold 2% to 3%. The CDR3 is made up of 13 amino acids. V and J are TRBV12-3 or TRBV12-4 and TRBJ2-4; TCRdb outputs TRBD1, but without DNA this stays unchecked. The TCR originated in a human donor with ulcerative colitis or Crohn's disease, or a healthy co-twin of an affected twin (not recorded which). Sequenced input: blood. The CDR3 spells CASSTWGENIQYF.